This entry features one T cell receptor (beta chain) sequence. The specificity of this receptor is unknown. No base-level quality is on record; no much larger clone is a single base apart. The sample is drawn from a study of beta chain features in type 1 diabetes (dated by TCRdb to 2016 to 2018). Notes on the research overall: No differences in mean age, gender distribution, total cell number or subset yield were found between patients and healthy donors. Across all samples, approximately 98,000,000 sorted cells were examined, and cell number per subset correlated strongly with RNA yield. In the study, recently diagnosed type 1 diabetes patients and matched healthy donors were compared on the TCRB repertoires of their sorted circulating CD4+ T cell subsets. Whereas all 30 or so donors provided naive and central memory subsets, regulatory and stem cell-like memory subsets were isolated from just 8 patients and roughly 8 healthy donors. Beyond this particular receptor, the publication reports: Fewer insertions and more nucleotide deletions at VDJ recombination sites were observed in patients with type 1 diabetes, implying thymic rearrangement abnormalities. HLA sub-analyses involved small numbers of individuals, so any influence of HLA type on TCRB rearrangement remained unresolved. Naive, central memory and regulatory TCRB repertoires appeared to be more alike among patients than among healthy donors. PCR may preferentially amplify shorter templates, but because patient and control samples were amplified and corrected together, any resulting skew would affect both groups equally. Type 1 diabetes patients showed a moderate but significant shortening of TCRB CDR3 length in all four CD4+ subsets. Because cDNA rather than genomic DNA was sequenced, highly expressing activated cells could have been over-represented, although no difference in activation and CD3 levels was found between groups.

The entire amount of isolated RNA was reverse transcribed using the High Capacity cDNA Reverse Transcription Kit, so the sequenced TCRB transcripts were expressed ones. Naive, central memory and regulatory T cell samples underwent deep immunoSEQ sequencing, averaging approximately 3.3 million total reads per sample. After sorted cells were lysed in RLT buffer, RNA was extracted with DNase-treated RNeasy Micro or Mini kits, with the choice depending on cell number. Each cell subset was processed separately to prevent cross-contamination, with patient and healthy donor samples processed together. Using the immunoSEQ multiplex PCR, TCRB sequences were amplified from cDNA into 87-bp fragments spanning the CDR3 region. Amplicons were sequenced on the Illumina HiSeq platform. The original pipeline was this. Synthetic template baselines were used to correct PCR bias computationally, reads within Hamming distance 2 were collapsed together, and singletons that could not be merged were discarded. Reads were aligned against IMGT so that V, D and J genes, CDR3 length and insertions or deletions at six rearrangement sites could be assigned. Clonotype counts were normalized to sorted cell number within each subset before computing true diversity and Gini coefficients with the tcR R package. The overlap coefficient, calculated on TCRB nucleotide sequences, was used to measure repertoire sharing. Out-of-frame TCRB sequences from naive cells were analyzed as a proxy for the pre-selection repertoire. TCRdb obtained this table from immuneACCESS and retained in-frame rearrangements with V and J assigned. These tables miss some clones; where compared with another copy, unresolved V genes account for less than half of the shortfall, and the remainder is unexplained. That table supplies the V and J calls and clone size; D and trimming were determined from the DNA. The sample records around 250,000 clones, roughly 13% of which are singletons. The top ten hold about 0.017% of the sample.

Counted from cysteine to phenylalanine, this CDR3 has 13 amino acids. The sequence is cut down to CDR3 DNA, 39 bases in frame from base 1. V loses 4 bases, J loses 8 bases, and the germline ends lie 14 bases apart. The germline V gene encodes CDR1 MDHEN and CDR2 SYDVKM. Each donor gave one peripheral blood draw, approximately 110 mL on average, collected into heparinised tubes. A BD FACSAria II was used to sort naive, central memory, regulatory and stem cell-like memory CD4+ T cells with a panel that included CD45RO, CCR7, CD25, CD127, CD95 and CD27. A purity above 98% was achieved for all sorted populations. Right away, PBMCs were isolated by Lymphoprep density gradient centrifugation and were stained directly, with no culture step. So that batch effects would be minimized, each experiment stained and sorted samples in pairs, pairing one healthy donor with one patient.

The sequence joins TRBV28 to TRBJ1-2, with the D gene uncertain. This sequence originates from a man aged 25 to 40 with type 1 diabetes. Sequencing used naive CD4+ T cells from blood. According to the study, the label for this sample's cell subset or site signals: true naive CD4+ T cells. The DNA reads as follows: TGTGCCAGCAGTTCCGGACTGGAGGGAGGCTACACCTTC. This sequence encodes CASSSGLEGGYTF.